Following are 29 T cell receptor beta chains from one sample sequenced in a study of T cells after posttransplantation cyclophosphamide. Measured with immunoSEQ multiplex PCR; TCRdb has only the in-frame clones, and not every one. This table has about 22,000 clones, approximately 71% appearing once. The specimen sequenced was memory CD4+ T cells sorted from PBMCs. The receptors were sampled from a woman aged 60-75 years in good health, CMV-negative, and a related stem cell transplant donor.

This chain connects TRBV7-9 to TRBJ2-3; D remains unclear. The V end lost 2 bases, the J end lost 3 bases, and 9 bases lay between the germline ends. Germline V gene lookup returns CDR1 SEHNR and CDR2 FQNEAQ (reference sequence). The CDR3 is made up of 14 amino acids. This CDR3 is CASSLRFSTDTQYF. DNA of the CDR3: TGTGCCAGCAGCTTACGGTTTTCGACAGATACGCAGTATTTT.

This rearrangement joins TRBV25-1 to TRBJ2-4; D perhaps matches TRBD1 (6 bases). The CDR3 spans 13 residues. Germline V lookup: CDR1 MGHDK, CDR2 SYGVNS. The V end was cut by 8 bases, the J end by 7 bases, with 15 bases between. The CDR3 nucleotides read TGTGCCAGCGGGGGCCCTAGGTCCAACATTCAGTACTTC. This encodes CASGGPRSNIQYF.

The chain has TRBV7-8 and TRBJ1-3; the match to TRBD1 covers 10 bases. The CDR3 has 16 amino acids. Germline assignment: CDR1 SGHVS and CDR2 FQNEAQ. The V segment lost 5 bases and the J segment 2 bases; nucleotides outside the gene matches: 6. The CDR3 spells CASSIRTGGTGNTIYF. CDR3 nucleotide sequence: TGTGCCAGCAGCATCCGGACAGGGGGAACTGGAAACACCATATATTTT.

The V and J genes are TRBV28 and TRBJ1-5, with D possibly being TRBD1 (5 bases). CDR1 is MDHEN, CDR2 SYDVKM, per germline. Between the trimmed V and J ends, which lost 3 bases and 1 base, there was a span of 19 bases. This CDR3 has 18 amino acids. The CDR3 DNA sequence: TGTGCCAGCAGTTTTTTTTGGACATCCCCCCGGAGCAATCAGCCCCAGCATTTT. Amino acid sequence: CASSFFWTSPRSNQPQHF.

A remark on this clone: Mismatch with germline at one junction end may stem from a read error. The chain employs TRBV7-6 and TRBJ2-7; 8 positions match TRBD2. The length of the CDR3 is 14 residues. CDR1 is SGHVS and CDR2 is FNYEAQ in the germline V gene. The CDR3 DNA follows: TGTGCTAGCAGCCGAGATAGCGGGGCGTACGAGCAGTACTTC. The encoded protein is CASSRDSGAYEQYF.

The rearrangement links TRBV5-1 to TRBJ1-6; perhaps TRBD1 as D (6 bases). Per germline, CDR1 SGHRS and CDR2 YFSETQ. This CDR3 contains 16 residues. Trimming stripped 4 bases from V and 0 bases from J, with 11 bases between. For the CDR3, the DNA is TGCGCCAGCAGCAGACAGGAGAGCTCCTATAATTCACCCCTCCACTTT. It codes for CASSRQESSYNSPLHF.

This chain uses TRBV18 with TRBJ1-4, with D tentatively TRBD1 (5 bases). Germline V gene lookup returns CDR1 KGHSH and CDR2 LQKENI. V lost 3 bases, J lost 2 bases, and 19 bases lay in between. The CDR3 spans 18 residues. The DNA of the CDR3 is TGTGCCAGCTCACCCCCCCCCGCAGCAGGGAGGACTAATGAAAAACTGTTTTTT. This gives the protein CASSPPPAAGRTNEKLFF.

This rearrangement joins TRBV19 to TRBJ2-1, with D possibly matching TRBD2 (5 bases). V lost 7 bases and J lost 4, with 20 bases in between. Germline V gives CDR1 LNHDA, CDR2 SQIVND (reference sequence). CDR3 length: 16 amino acids. CDR3 sequence: CASTAGSSFFYNEQFF. The CDR3, as DNA: TGTGCCAGTACCGCCGGTTCTAGCTTCTTTTACAATGAGCAGTTCTTC.

This clone was picked up a small number of times. V usage is TRBV7-2 and J usage is TRBJ1-6; 7 bases line up with TRBD1. V was clipped by 6 bases and J by 5 bases; unmatched bases: 7. Germline V gene sequence: CDR1 SGHTA, CDR2 FQGNSA. This CDR3 has 15 amino acids. In DNA form, the CDR3 reads TGTGCCAGCAGTTCACAGGGACAGCATAATTCACCCCTCCACTTT. It is translated as CASSSQGQHNSPLHF.

A few counts support this clone. The chain combines TRBV11-2 with TRBJ2-5; 7 positions match TRBD2. This CDR3 comprises 13 residues. From germline, CDR1 is SGHAT and CDR2 FQNNGV. J lost 5 bases, V lost 5 bases, and 5 bases had no gene match. CDR3 residues: CASSRDGGETQYF. DNA for the CDR3: TGTGCCAGCAGCCGAGACGGGGGGGAGACCCAGTACTTC.

The J gene is TRBJ2-5, the V gene TRBV25-1; D gene unclear. The CDR3 has 12 amino acids. The V end was cut by 3 bases, the J end by 5 bases, with 7 bases between. The germline V gene has CDR1 MGHDK and CDR2 SYGVNS. The CDR3 loop reads CASSDFQETQYF. The DNA for the CDR3 is TGTGCCAGCAGTGACTTTCAGGAGACCCAGTACTTC.

The gene calls are TRBV10-3 and TRBJ2-3; TRBD2 matches 12 bases. This CDR3 has 17 residues. Losses at the gene ends were 1 base for V and 4 bases for J; bases not matched to a gene: 6. From germline, CDR1 is ENHRY and CDR2 SYGVKD. CDR3 nucleotides: TGTGCCATCAGTGAGTTGGCTAGCGGGAGGGCCGCAGATACGCAGTATTTT. Protein product: CAISELASGRAADTQYF.

This sequence joins TRBV7-6 and TRBJ1-2; possible D gene TRBD1, 5 bases. This CDR3 comprises 15 residues. Per the germline V gene, CDR1 is SGHVS and CDR2 is FNYEAQ. V shed 5 bases and J shed 6 bases, with 19 bases lying between them. Here the CDR3 reads CASSPGGGTPDGYTF. The CDR3 DNA follows: TGTGCCAGCAGCCCCGGGGGGGGTACCCCTGATGGCTACACCTTC.

The genes are TRBV30 and TRBJ1-6; 9 nucleotides agree with TRBD1. This CDR3 comprises 13 residues. J lost 8 bases, V lost 3 bases, and 2 bases had no gene match. The germline gives CDR1 GTSNPN, CDR2 SVGIG (reference sequence). The CDR3 loop is CAWRGQGDSPLHF. CDR3 nucleotide sequence: TGTGCCTGGAGGGGACAGGGAGATTCACCCCTCCACTTT. The entire variable domain, with the rest obtained from reference TRBV30 and TRBJ1-6, is as follows: SQTIHQWPATLVQPVGSPLSLECTVEGTSNPNLYWYRQAAGRGLQLLFYSVGIGQISSEVPQNLSASRPQDRQFILSSKKLLLSDSGFYLCAWRGQGDSPLHFGNGTRLTVT.

This clone came up a few times. V gene TRBV30 combines with J gene TRBJ1-5; a possible D gene is TRBD1 (5 bases). V was cut by 5 bases and J by 2 bases, with 10 bases left in between. CDR1 is GTSNPN and CDR2 is SVGIG in the germline V gene (reference sequence). The CDR3 is made up of 13 amino acids. The CDR3 region has the DNA TGTGCCTGGCAGGGTCGGGGCAATCAGCCCCAGCATTTT. It is translated as CAWQGRGNQPQHF. The whole variable domain, remainder taken from reference TRBV30 and TRBJ1-5, is SQTIHQWPATLVQPVGSPLSLECTVEGTSNPNLYWYRQAAGRGLQLLFYSVGIGQISSEVPQNLSASRPQDRQFILSSKKLLLSDSGFYLCAWQGRGNQPQHFGDGTRLSIL.

This sequence joins TRBV6-5 and TRBJ1-2; 8 bases map to TRBD1. Germline V lookup: CDR1 MNHEY, CDR2 SVGAGI. The V gene end was trimmed by 2 bases and the J gene end by 1 base; junction bases not matched to a gene: 3. There are 15 residues in the CDR3. Written as DNA, the CDR3 is TGTGCCAGCAGTTACCGACAGGGGAATAACTATGGCTACACCTTC. Protein product: CASSYRQGNNYGYTF.

The chain joins TRBV2 to TRBJ1-5, with a possible D match to TRBD1 (6 bases). CDR3 length: 14 residues. Germline CDR1 reads SNHLY; CDR2 reads FYNNEI. V shed 6 bases and J shed 3 bases, with 12 bases lying between them. CDR3 sequence reads: CASSRTVNNQPQHF. The CDR3 nucleotides are TGTGCCAGCAGCCGGACAGTTAACAATCAGCCCCAGCATTTT.

This clone came up a few times. V is TRBV19 and J is TRBJ1-1; 11 bases match TRBD1. Germline V gene lookup returns CDR1 LNHDA and CDR2 SQIVND (reference sequence). Trimming removed 3 bases from V and 5 bases from J; junction bases left unmatched: 8. There are 16 residues in the CDR3. CDR3 in amino acids: CASSILFGTGGTEAFF. In DNA form, the CDR3 reads TGTGCCAGTAGTATCCTCTTCGGGACAGGGGGGACTGAAGCTTTCTTT.

The J gene is TRBJ2-2, the V gene TRBV19; the match to TRBD1 covers 10 bases. CDR3 length equals 13 residues. With V trimmed by 8 bases and J by 5 bases, 2 bases remained unmatched. Germline V gene lookup returns CDR1 LNHDA and CDR2 SQIVND (reference sequence). CDR3 sequence (DNA): TGTGCCAGTCGGGACAGGGGTACCGGGGAGCTGTTTTTT. It translates to CASRDRGTGELFF. Using reference TRBV19 and TRBJ2-2 for the parts outside the CDR3, the full variable domain is DGGITQSPKYLFRKEGQNVTLSCEQNLNHDAMYWYRQDPGQGLRLIYYSQIVNDFQKGDIAEGYSVSREKKESFPLTVTSAQKNPTAFYLCASRDRGTGELFFGEGSRLTVL.

Written as DNA, the CDR3 is TGTGCCTGGAGTGTATCGCGTCAGCTAGGAAAACTGTTTTTT. Amino acids: CAWSVSRQLGKLFF. The rearrangement uses TRBV30 and TRBJ1-4; D is unresolved. V lost 0 bases, J lost 10 bases, and 15 bases lay in between. This CDR3 region has 14 residues. CDR1 is GTSNPN, CDR2 SVGIG, per germline (reference sequence).

The rearrangement uses TRBV28 and TRBJ1-5; D is perhaps TRBD1 (5 bases). Germline assignment: CDR1 MDHEN and CDR2 SYDVKM. The V end was cut by 6 bases, the J end by 1 base, with 10 bases between. This CDR3 has 14 amino acids. The CDR3: CASRLGGSNQPQHF. The CDR3 DNA follows: TGTGCCAGCAGGCTCGGGGGAAGCAATCAGCCCCAGCATTTT. Complete variable domain (other parts from reference TRBV28 and TRBJ1-5): DVKVTQSSRYLVKRTGEKVFLECVQDMDHENMFWYRQDPGLGLRLIYFSYDVKMKEKGDIPEGYSVSREKKERFSLILESASTNQTSMYLCASRLGGSNQPQHFGDGTRLSIL.

This rearrangement joins TRBV7-2 to TRBJ2-2; D gene unclear. CDR1 and CDR2 (germline): SGHTA, FQGNSA. V lost 3 bases to trimming and J lost 1 base, with 12 bases between them. The CDR3 is 16 residues long. CDR3 nucleotide sequence: TGTGCCAGCAGCTTGTTGGCGGCCCGGAACACCGGGGAGCTGTTTTTT. Its protein is CASSLLAARNTGELFF.

The CDR3, as DNA: TGTGCCAGCAGCCGGGACAGATACTATGGCTACACCTTC. This encodes CASSRDRYYGYTF. The J gene is TRBJ1-2, the V gene TRBV5-6, with 7 bases lining up with TRBD1. The CDR3 spans 13 residues. Germline V gene lookup returns CDR1 SGHDT and CDR2 YYEEEE. V trimming: 4 bases; J trimming: 3 bases; junction bases outside the gene matches: 3.

This chain joins TRBV28 and TRBJ1-1; D is unresolved. The V and J ends lost 7 bases and 1 base respectively, with 13 bases between them. CDR1 is MDHEN and CDR2 is SYDVKM in the germline V gene. There are 14 residues in the CDR3. The CDR3 loop reads CASTISSQNTEAFF. CDR3 DNA sequence: TGTGCCAGCACTATCTCCTCCCAGAACACTGAAGCTTTCTTT.

The V and J genes are TRBV11-2 and TRBJ1-6; TRBD1 might be the D (6 bases). The CDR3 runs 15 residues. Germline values: CDR1 SGHAT, CDR2 FQNNGV. Trimming shortened V by 6 bases and J by 8 bases, and 17 bases separated the two germline ends. CDR3 DNA: TGTGCCAGCAGATACCGGGACATAGTATATTCACCCCTCCACTTT. As protein: CASRYRDIVYSPLHF.

The CDR3 loop reads CASSLMSYGYTF. As DNA, the CDR3 is TGTGCCAGCAGTTTAATGTCTTATGGCTACACCTTC. The chain combines TRBV28 with TRBJ1-2; D remains ambiguous. Germline CDR1 is MDHEN and CDR2 is SYDVKM. The CDR3 has 12 amino acids. V was trimmed by 2 bases and J by 5 bases, leaving 6 bases between them.

This chain connects TRBV5-1 to TRBJ2-2; TRBD1 is a possible D gene (6 bases). Looked up from germline, CDR1 is SGHRS and CDR2 is YFSETQ. The CDR3 is made up of 14 amino acids. Trimming took off 5 bases at V and 3 bases at J, with 11 bases between the two ends. The CDR3 sequence is CASRPRGDTGELFF. The CDR3 nucleotides are TGCGCCAGCAGGCCCAGGGGAGACACCGGGGAGCTGTTTTTT.

This chain uses TRBV6-5 with TRBJ1-5, with D possibly TRBD1 on 5 matching bases. Trimming removed 5 bases from V and 8 bases from J, with 13 bases in between. This CDR3 spans 13 amino acids. CDR1 MNHEY and CDR2 SVGAGI come from the germline V gene. CDR3 sequence reads: CASSPLGGEPQHF. Written as DNA, the CDR3 is TGTGCCAGCAGTCCCCTGGGGGGTGAGCCCCAGCATTTT.

This clone was detected only a few times. The rearrangement links TRBV19 to TRBJ1-1; 8 bases line up with TRBD1. The V gene's germline CDR1 is LNHDA and CDR2 SQIVND (reference sequence). V lost 3 bases and J lost 6; bases outside the gene matches: 3. The CDR3 consists of 13 residues. The CDR3 sequence is CASSIQGAAEAFF. The DNA for the CDR3 is TGTGCCAGTAGTATCCAGGGGGCCGCTGAAGCTTTCTTT.